The rows below give T cell receptor beta chains drawn from one sample of a study of vaccination and CD4 T cells after COVID-19. For these TCRs, the target antigens are not known. TCRdb independently ran MiXCR on the PCR reads; one entry per CDR3 protein. The sample shows about 7,800 distinct CDR3 sequences, less than 45% of them seen only once. Sequencing input: CD4+ T cells from blood, cultured in vitro. Source of these receptors: a human donor in good health. The CDR3 runs from the conserved cysteine through the conserved F or W. Each record gives: J gene, clone size, V gene, D gene, CDR3 DNA, CDR3 protein. The D gene is left open where the match is weak. The size field is filled for only some rows; it gives once, few, many or a size class.

J: TRBJ2-1; size: NA; V: TRBV20-1; D: TRBD2; DNA: TGCAGTGCTGAGGGACTAGCGGGAGGGTACAATGAGCGGTTCTTC; CDR3: CSAEGLAGGYNERFF
J: TRBJ2-7; size: NA; V: TRBV2; D: TRBD2; DNA: TGTGCCAGTACCCTCGGGCGGGGGGCCTCCTACGAGCAGTACTTC; CDR3: CASTLGRGASYEQYF
J: TRBJ2-2; size: few; V: TRBV20-1; D: TRBD1; DNA: TGCAGTGCTAGAGATTTAGGACAGGGGTCCACCGGGGAGCTGTTTTTT; CDR3: CSARDLGQGSTGELFF
J: TRBJ1-6; size: NA; V: TRBV7-3; D: TRBD1; DNA: TGTGCCAGCAGCCTCTCCGGGACAGAGAATTCACCCCTCCACTTT; CDR3: CASSLSGTENSPLHF
J: TRBJ2-3; size: few; V: TRBV2; D: TRBD2; DNA: TGTGCCATAACTAGCGGGAGCGCAGATACGCAGTATTTT; CDR3: CAITSGSADTQYF
J: TRBJ2-7; size: once; V: TRBV4-3; D: NA; DNA: TGCGCCAGCAGCCAGTTGCAGGGTAGCTACGAGCAGTACTTC; CDR3: CASSQLQGSYEQYF
J: TRBJ2-5; size: NA; V: TRBV7-2; D: NA; DNA: TGTGCCAGCAGTTTCGACTTCAGGGGTGGGGAGACCCAGTACTTC; CDR3: CASSFDFRGGETQYF
J: TRBJ2-2; size: few; V: TRBV7-9; D: NA; DNA: TGTGCCAGCAGCTCCAGGGGTACCGGGGAGCTGTTTTTT; CDR3: CASSSRGTGELFF
J: TRBJ2-1; size: few; V: TRBV7-9; D: NA; DNA: TGTGCCAGCAGCTTAGCCGGGGGTTACAATGAGCAGTTCTTC; CDR3: CASSLAGGYNEQFF
J: TRBJ2-2; size: NA; V: TRBV6-5; D: TRBD2; DNA: TGTGCCGGCAGTTACTCGCGGCGGGAGTCGAACACCGGGGAGCCGTTTTTT; CDR3: CAGSYSRRESNTGEPFF
J: TRBJ1-6; size: few; V: TRBV11-2; D: TRBD1; DNA: TGTGCCAGCAGCTTAGTTTCGGGACAGCAAAATTCACCCCTCCACTTT; CDR3: CASSLVSGQQNSPLHF
J: TRBJ1-5; size: few; V: TRBV10-1; D: TRBD1; DNA: TGCGCCATCCCGGGACAGAGATGGCCCCAGCATTTT; CDR3: CAIPGQRWPQHF
J: TRBJ1-1; size: few; V: TRBV30; D: NA; DNA: TGTGCCTGGAGGGGACCCTCCGGTAACACTGAAGCTTTCTTT; CDR3: CAWRGPSGNTEAFF
J: TRBJ2-5; size: few; V: TRBV6-4; D: NA; DNA: TGTGCCAGCAGTGCTTCCCATGGACTACAAGAGACCCAGTACTTC; CDR3: CASSASHGLQETQYF
J: TRBJ2-1; size: NA; V: TRBV7-9; D: TRBD2; DNA: TGTGCCAGCAGCCCGACTAGCGGGAGCTTACATGAGCAGTTCTTC; CDR3: CASSPTSGSLHEQFF
J: TRBJ1-5; size: few; V: TRBV7-2; D: NA; DNA: TGTGCCAGCAGCTTAGATAATCAGCCCCAGCATTTT; CDR3: CASSLDNQPQHF
J: TRBJ1-6; size: NA; V: TRBV11-2; D: NA; DNA: TGTGCCAGCAGCTTAGGGGCAGGGGAATCACCCCTCCACTTT; CDR3: CASSLGAGESPLHF
J: TRBJ2-3; size: NA; V: TRBV20-1; D: TRBD2; DNA: TGCAGTGCTAGGACTAGCGGGAGGTCGGCAGATACGCAGTATTTT; CDR3: CSARTSGRSADTQYF
J: TRBJ1-6; size: NA; V: TRBV20-1; D: TRBD1; DNA: TGCAGTGCGCGTTATTCACCGGGACAGGGGAGGTATAATTCACCCCTCCACTTT; CDR3: CSARYSPGQGRYNSPLHF
J: TRBJ2-2; size: few; V: TRBV7-2; D: NA; DNA: TGTGCCAGCAGCTTAGGTAGTAACACCGGGGAGCTGTTTTTT; CDR3: CASSLGSNTGELFF
J: TRBJ2-2; size: NA; V: TRBV6-2/TRBV6-3; D: NA; DNA: TGTGCCAGCAGTTCCCCGGGCCTTGTGGTCACCGGGGAGCTGTTTTTT; CDR3: CASSSPGLVVTGELFF